This record looks at one T cell receptor beta chain sequence and its context. The sample is drawn from a study of human T cells and chemical hapten exposure. TCRdb passed the RACE reads through MiXCR, listing each CDR3 protein once. The table shows roughly 380,000 distinct CDR3 sequences, with about 4.4% occurring only once. Time point denoted: patch test 1, 2 weeks after DPC sensitization. Treatment here: therapeutic diphenylcyclopropenone sensitization with weekly scalp DPC. This CDR3 has 14 residues. The germline V and J ends were trimmed by 4 bases and 0 bases, with 7 bases remaining between them.

Sequences were derived from whole blood, sampled in connection with sensitization to the hapten diphenylcyclopropenone (DPC). The source of this sequence is a woman in her fifties or sixties with alopecia areata. Some clones in this sample may be carry-over from other donors' samples. The J gene is TRBJ1-5, the V gene TRBV12-3 or TRBV12-4; D unclear. The DNA of the CDR3 is TGTGCCAGCAGTTCCGATGGTAGCAATCAGCCCCAGCATTTT. Translating gives CASSSDGSNQPQHF.